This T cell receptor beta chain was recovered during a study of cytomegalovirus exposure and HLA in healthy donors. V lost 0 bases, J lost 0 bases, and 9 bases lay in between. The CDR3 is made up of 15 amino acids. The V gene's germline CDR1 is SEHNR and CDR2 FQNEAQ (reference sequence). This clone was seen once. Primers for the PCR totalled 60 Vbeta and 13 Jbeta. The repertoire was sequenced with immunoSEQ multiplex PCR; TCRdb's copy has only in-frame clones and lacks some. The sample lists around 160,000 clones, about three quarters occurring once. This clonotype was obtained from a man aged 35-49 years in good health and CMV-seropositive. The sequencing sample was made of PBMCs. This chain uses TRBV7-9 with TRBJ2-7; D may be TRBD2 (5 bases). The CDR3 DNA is TGTGCCAGCAGCTTAGCGTTCGGGGTCTCCTACGAGCAGTACTTC. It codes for CASSLAFGVSYEQYF.